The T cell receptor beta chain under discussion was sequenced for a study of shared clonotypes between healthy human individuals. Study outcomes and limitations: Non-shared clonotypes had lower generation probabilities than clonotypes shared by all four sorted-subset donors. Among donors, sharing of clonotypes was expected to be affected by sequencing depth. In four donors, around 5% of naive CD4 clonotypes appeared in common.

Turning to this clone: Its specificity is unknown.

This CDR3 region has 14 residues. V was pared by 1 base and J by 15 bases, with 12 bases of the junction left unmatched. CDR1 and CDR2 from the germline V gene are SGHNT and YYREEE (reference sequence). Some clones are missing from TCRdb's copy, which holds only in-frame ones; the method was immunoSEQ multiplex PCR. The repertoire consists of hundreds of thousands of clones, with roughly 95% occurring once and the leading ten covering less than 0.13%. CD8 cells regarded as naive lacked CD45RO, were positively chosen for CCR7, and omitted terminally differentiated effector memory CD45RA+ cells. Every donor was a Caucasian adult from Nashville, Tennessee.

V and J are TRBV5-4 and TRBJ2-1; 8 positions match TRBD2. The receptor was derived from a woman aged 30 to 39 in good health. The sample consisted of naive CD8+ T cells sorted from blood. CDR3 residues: CASSLTGGPISSFF. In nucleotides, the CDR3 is TGTGCCAGCAGCTTGACGGGAGGGCCGATTAGCTCGTTCTTC.